This is a list of T cell receptor beta chains from one sample in a study of T cell responses to AZD1222 COVID-19 vaccine. Clones were read by immunoSEQ multiplex PCR, and TCRdb kept only the in-frame ones, dropping some. This table holds fewer than 120,000 clones, about 85% found once. This material consisted of peripheral blood, taken on day 0 of AZD1222 vaccination. The receptors here all came from an adult in good health. Each CDR3 is given with its conserved first and last residue. The D gene is left open where the match is weak. For some rows the clone size is stated as once, few or many, or as a class when expanded; others skip it.

clone size: .
D gene: .
J gene: TRBJ1-1
V gene: TRBV19
CDR3 DNA: TGTGCCAGTAGTATAAAGCTCTACACTGAAGCTTTCTTT
CDR3 protein: CASSIKLYTEAFF

clone size: few
D gene: TRBD1
J gene: TRBJ1-5
V gene: TRBV6-6
CDR3 DNA: TGTGCCAGCAGATGGGACAGTACAAGCAATCAGCCCCAGCATTTT
CDR3 protein: CASRWDSTSNQPQHF

clone size: .
D gene: .
J gene: TRBJ2-1
V gene: TRBV7-2
CDR3 DNA: TGTGCCAGCAGCTTGGGGGTAGCGGACAATGAGCAGTTCTTC
CDR3 protein: CASSLGVADNEQFF

clone size: .
D gene: .
J gene: TRBJ1-1
V gene: TRBV3-1/TRBV3-2
CDR3 DNA: TGTGCCAGCAGCCAAGAGGGGGCCAACACTGAAGCTTTCTTT
CDR3 protein: CASSQEGANTEAFF

clone size: .
D gene: .
J gene: TRBJ2-5
V gene: TRBV2
CDR3 DNA: TGTGCCAGCAGATCGGTACAGGGCCAAGAGACCCAGTACTTC
CDR3 protein: CASRSVQGQETQYF

clone size: .
D gene: .
J gene: TRBJ1-1
V gene: TRBV5-1
CDR3 DNA: TGCGCCAGCACCCCCAACGGGGACACTGAAGCTTTCTTT
CDR3 protein: CASTPNGDTEAFF

clone size: .
D gene: .
J gene: TRBJ2-1
V gene: TRBV5-4
CDR3 DNA: TGTGCCAGCAGCTCTGGGGTTGCTACCTACAATGAGCAGTTCTTC
CDR3 protein: CASSSGVATYNEQFF

clone size: .
D gene: TRBD1
J gene: TRBJ1-5
V gene: TRBV27
CDR3 DNA: TGTGCCAGCAGAGGGACAGGGGGCAGGTATCAGCCCCAGCATTTT
CDR3 protein: CASRGTGGRYQPQHF

clone size: .
D gene: .
J gene: TRBJ2-2
V gene: TRBV19
CDR3 DNA: TGTGCCAGTAGTAAGGCATGGGGGGAAGGGACCGGGGAGCTGTTTTTT
CDR3 protein: CASSKAWGEGTGELFF

clone size: .
D gene: TRBD2
J gene: TRBJ2-1
V gene: TRBV14
CDR3 DNA: TGTGCCAGCAGCCAAGACGGGGGACTAGCCCGAGGAACTGAGCAGTTCTTC
CDR3 protein: CASSQDGGLARGTEQFF

clone size: .
D gene: TRBD1
J gene: TRBJ1-6
V gene: TRBV2
CDR3 DNA: TGTGCCAGCAGTGAAGAGGGGGCGCTTTCACCCCTCCACTTT
CDR3 protein: CASSEEGALSPLHF

clone size: few
D gene: .
J gene: TRBJ1-5
V gene: TRBV5-5
CDR3 DNA: TGTGCCAGCAGCTTGTACCCCAATCAGCCCCAGCATTTT
CDR3 protein: CASSLYPNQPQHF

clone size: .
D gene: .
J gene: TRBJ2-7
V gene: TRBV5-1
CDR3 DNA: TGCGCCAGCAGCCCCACCCCAGGGTACGAGCAGTACTTC
CDR3 protein: CASSPTPGYEQYF

clone size: .
D gene: .
J gene: TRBJ2-7
V gene: TRBV5-8
CDR3 DNA: TGTGCCAGCCCCTTGCAGCTTGGGACTCGTGGGCAGGGGAAAGACGAGCAGTACTTC
CDR3 protein: CASPLQLGTRGQGKDEQYF

clone size: .
D gene: .
J gene: TRBJ1-1
V gene: TRBV19
CDR3 DNA: TGTGCCAGTAGTATGGCGTTGAACACTGAAGCTTTCTTT
CDR3 protein: CASSMALNTEAFF

clone size: few
D gene: TRBD1
J gene: TRBJ1-1
V gene: TRBV12-3/TRBV12-4
CDR3 DNA: TGTGCCAGCAGCGGGGACAGCCGAACTGAAGCTTTCTTT
CDR3 protein: CASSGDSRTEAFF

clone size: .
D gene: .
J gene: TRBJ1-1
V gene: TRBV3-1/TRBV3-2
CDR3 DNA: TGTGCCAGCAGCTTACTCCTGACTACCATTCGGGCTGAAGCTTTCTTT
CDR3 protein: CASSLLLTTIRAEAFF

clone size: .
D gene: .
J gene: TRBJ2-3
V gene: TRBV7-8
CDR3 DNA: TGTGCCAGCAGCTTAGCGGAGGGACAGAACACAGATACGCAGTATTTT
CDR3 protein: CASSLAEGQNTDTQYF

clone size: .
D gene: .
J gene: TRBJ2-1
V gene: TRBV11-2
CDR3 DNA: TGTGCCAGCATCCCCGACGGAAACAATGAGCAGTTCTTC
CDR3 protein: CASIPDGNNEQFF

clone size: once
D gene: TRBD1
J gene: TRBJ1-6
V gene: TRBV7-2
CDR3 DNA: TGTGCCAGCAGCTTAGCGCCGGGACAGGGTATCTATAATTCACCCCTCCACTTT
CDR3 protein: CASSLAPGQGIYNSPLHF

clone size: .
D gene: TRBD1
J gene: TRBJ2-1
V gene: TRBV5-4
CDR3 DNA: TGTGCCAGCAGCCTACAGGGGACCTATGGTGAGCAGTTCTTC
CDR3 protein: CASSLQGTYGEQFF

clone size: .
D gene: .
J gene: TRBJ1-3
V gene: TRBV28
CDR3 DNA: TGTGCCAGCAGGGGGGGCTCTGGAAACACCATATATTTT
CDR3 protein: CASRGGSGNTIYF

clone size: .
D gene: TRBD1
J gene: TRBJ2-5
V gene: TRBV10-1
CDR3 DNA: TGCGCCAGCAGCGATGACAGGGTCCAAGAGACCCAGTACTTC
CDR3 protein: CASSDDRVQETQYF